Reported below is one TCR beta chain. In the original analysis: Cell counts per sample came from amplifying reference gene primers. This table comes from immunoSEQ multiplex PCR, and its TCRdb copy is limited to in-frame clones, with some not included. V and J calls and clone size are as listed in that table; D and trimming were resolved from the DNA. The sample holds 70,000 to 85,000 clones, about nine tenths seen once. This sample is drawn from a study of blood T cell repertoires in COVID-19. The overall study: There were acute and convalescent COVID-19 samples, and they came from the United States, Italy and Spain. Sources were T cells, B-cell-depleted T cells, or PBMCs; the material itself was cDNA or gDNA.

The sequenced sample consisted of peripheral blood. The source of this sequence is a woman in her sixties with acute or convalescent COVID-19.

Written as DNA, the CDR3 is TGTGCCAGCAGTTACGGCGGGGGCTGGAACAATGAGCAGTTCTTC. This gives the protein CASSYGGGWNNEQFF. J is TRBJ2-1 and V is TRBV6-2 or TRBV6-3; tentative D call: TRBD2 (7 bases). V was pared by 2 bases and J by 5 bases, with 13 bases between. The CDR3 covers 15 residues. From germline, CDR1 is MNHEY and CDR2 SVGEGT.